This T cell receptor (beta chain) was captured by sequencing in a study of cytomegalovirus exposure and HLA in healthy donors. The CDR3 has 13 amino acids. Germline loops: CDR1 GTSNPN, CDR2 SVGIG (reference sequence). V was cut by 5 bases and J by 7 bases, with 17 bases left in between. In the PCR, 60 Vbeta and 13 Jbeta primers were used. Using immunoSEQ multiplex PCR, the repertoire was profiled, and TCRdb retains in-frame clones only, with some absent. The sample gives 82,000 or so clones, roughly a tenth of which show up once; about 24% is in the top ten. This TCR was sampled from a man aged 55 to 70 in good health and CMV-seropositive. The source material was PBMCs. The chain is built from TRBV30 and TRBJ2-5; a possible D gene is TRBD2 (6 bases). The CDR3 DNA sequence: TGTGCCTGGGAAAACGGCGGGACGGGGACCCAGTACTTC. The encoded protein is CAWENGGTGTQYF.